These 26 T cell receptor beta chains were sequenced from one sample in a study of blood T cells in healthy people across ages (dated by TCRdb to the mid-2010s). The protocol used for the library was 5' RACE. Sequencing used an Illumina HiSeq 2500. A second PCR of 7 to 11 cycles was run with a J-beta primer mix and a sample-barcoded 5' primer. Using fastp at Q25 and MiXCR, TCRdb reprocessed the public reads and kept productive beta chains. Rows with a matching CDR3 protein are joined into one entry that keeps the most common DNA and genes. This sample is represented by more than 550,000 distinct CDR3 sequences; roughly 20% of them were singletons. The ten largest account for approximately 20% of the sample. Sequenced sample: blood. The receptor source for this set is a man between 65 and 85 years old in good health.

This clonotype was seen more than once but under ten times. The J gene is TRBJ1-4, the V gene TRBV20-1; no definite D call. The CDR3 runs to 13 residues. Trimming took off 3 bases at V and 4 bases at J, with 9 bases between the two ends. The germline gives CDR1 DFQATT, CDR2 SNEGSKA (reference sequence). The CDR3 DNA sequence: TGCAGTGCTAGTGGGAAGATTAATGAAAAACTGTTTTTT. It specifies CSASGKINEKLFF.

The V call is TRBV7-9, the J call TRBJ2-3; 8 nucleotides align to TRBD2. CDR1 is SEHNR, CDR2 FQNEAQ, per germline (reference sequence). Unmatched junction bases numbered 7, after V lost 0 bases and J lost 2 bases. The CDR3 sequence is 17 residues long. The CDR3 region is CASSLAQTSGVTDTQYF. CDR3 bases: TGTGCCAGCAGCTTAGCCCAAACTAGCGGAGTCACAGATACGCAGTATTTT.

V is TRBV7-2 and J is TRBJ2-2; D call uncertain. The CDR3 runs 16 residues. The V end lost 2 bases, the J end lost 4 bases, and 14 bases lay between the germline ends. Germline assignment: CDR1 SGHTA and CDR2 FQGNSA. In DNA form, the CDR3 reads TGTGCCAGCAGCTTATCGGCCTCGAGTCGCACCGGGGAGCTGTTTTTT. Translating it yields CASSLSASSRTGELFF.

The chain employs TRBV2 and TRBJ1-1, with D uncertain. V lost 1 base and J lost 0, with 3 bases in between. Per germline, CDR1 SNHLY and CDR2 FYNNEI. The CDR3 has 13 amino acids. The CDR3 sequence is CASSEDVNTEAFF. The CDR3 DNA follows: TGTGCCAGCAGTGAAGATGTGAACACTGAAGCTTTCTTT.

This chain uses TRBV20-1 with TRBJ2-7; tentative D call: TRBD2 (6 bases). V was trimmed by 0 bases and J by 9 bases, leaving 15 bases between them. This CDR3 is built from 13 residues. Germline lookup yields CDR1 DFQATT and CDR2 SNEGSKA (reference sequence). CDR3 DNA: TGCAGTGCTAGAGAATGGACTAACGTTGGGCAGTACTTC. It yields the protein CSAREWTNVGQYF.

This clonotype was detected a few times. The CDR3 DNA reads as TGCGCCAGCAGACCCCGGGACAGGGGTCCAGAGACCCAGTACTTC. Translated, it gives CASRPRDRGPETQYF. V gene TRBV10-2 combines with J gene TRBJ2-5; 10 nucleotides agree with TRBD1. CDR1 is WSHSY, CDR2 SAAADI, per germline. This CDR3 is 15 amino acids long. V shed 6 bases and J 4 bases; nucleotides not matched to a gene: 8.

Details on this clonotype: Since a much larger clone is just one base distant, this may be a read error. The rearrangement uses TRBV6-5 and TRBJ1-1, with D perhaps matching TRBD1 (5 bases). CDR3 length: 15 residues. Between the trimmed V and J ends, which lost 11 bases and 0 bases, there was a span of 19 bases. The germline V gene has CDR1 MNHEY and CDR2 SVGAGI. CDR3 protein: CAGVLTGGLNTEAFF. The CDR3 bases are TGTGCCGGCGTGCTCACAGGAGGGCTGAACACTGAAGCTTTCTTT.

This chain connects TRBV30 to TRBJ1-4, with no clear D. Germline loops: CDR1 GTSNPN, CDR2 SVGIG (reference sequence). V dropped 0 bases and J dropped 5 bases, with 19 bases sitting between them. The CDR3 runs 17 residues. CDR3 sequence (DNA): TGTGCCTGGAGTGTACGAATGAGTTCGGGAAGAAATGAAAAACTGTTTTTT. Amino acids: CAWSVRMSSGRNEKLFF.

This rearrangement joins TRBV28 to TRBJ2-1; D not resolved. Germline V gene sequence: CDR1 MDHEN, CDR2 SYDVKM. V was cut by 1 base and J by 5 bases, with 9 bases left in between. This CDR3 has 14 amino acids. The CDR3 DNA reads TGTGCCAGCAGTTTATTCCGTAGAGACAATGAGCAGTTCTTC. Translated, it gives CASSLFRRDNEQFF.

This chain uses TRBV24-1 with TRBJ2-5, with 9 bases that match TRBD1. Germline V gene lookup returns CDR1 KGHDR and CDR2 SFDVKD. Trimming removed 7 bases from V and 4 bases from J; junction bases left unmatched: 12. This CDR3 has 16 residues. DNA of the CDR3: TGTGCCACCAGCTACGGACAGGGGATAGGTGCAGAGACCCAGTACTTC. Translating gives CATSYGQGIGAETQYF.

The chain employs TRBV28 and TRBJ2-3; 8 nucleotides align to TRBD1. V was clipped by 7 bases and J by 1 base; unmatched bases: 4. The CDR3 is 14 amino acids. Looked up from germline, CDR1 is MDHEN and CDR2 is SYDVKM. CDR3: CASISGQGTDTQYF. In nucleotides, the CDR3 is TGTGCCAGCATCTCGGGACAGGGCACAGATACGCAGTATTTT.

The chain employs TRBV12-3 or TRBV12-4 and TRBJ1-5; D not certain. The CDR3 has 14 residues. Trimming removed 5 bases at V and 4 bases at J, with 12 bases between. The CDR3 sequence is CASSLDGQNQPQHF. CDR3 bases: TGTGCCAGCAGTCTTGACGGCCAAAATCAGCCCCAGCATTTT.

This clonotype was detected a few times. The chain links TRBV21-1 to TRBJ2-5; the D segment call TRBD1 is taken from the table without a DNA check. The tail of the sequence fits TRBJ2-1 better, so the J call may be wrong. TRBV21-1 is shown as a pseudogene. The CDR3 loop spans 14 amino acids. CDR3 sequence: CASSKGGRANEQFF. The DNA for the CDR3 is TGTGCCAGCAGCAAAGGGGGGCGGGCGAATGAGCAGTTCTTC.

In nucleotides, the CDR3 is TGTGCCAGCAGTTTCAGCGGGGGGAGGGCAGATACGCAGTATTTT. As protein: CASSFSGGRADTQYF. The chain couples TRBV12-3 or TRBV12-4 to TRBJ2-3, with 9 positions matching TRBD2. J lost 4 bases, V lost 3 bases, and 5 bases had no gene match. This CDR3 has 15 residues.

This clonotype turned up a few times. The chain uses TRBV12-3 or TRBV12-4 and TRBJ2-5, with 13 bases matching TRBD2. The CDR3 totals 15 residues. Germline trimming cut 4 bases from V and 4 bases from J; bases unmatched to any gene: 3. The CDR3 DNA is TGTGCCAGCAGTTGGGGACTAGCGGGAAGAGAGACCCAGTACTTC. This sequence encodes CASSWGLAGRETQYF.

This clonotype appeared a few times. The chain combines TRBV10-3 with TRBJ2-1; the match to TRBD2 covers 8 bases. J lost 8 bases, V lost 6 bases, and 9 bases had no gene match. The V gene's germline CDR1 is ENHRY and CDR2 SYGVKD. The CDR3 has 14 amino acids. This CDR3 reads CAISGGALWDEQFF. CDR3 nucleotide sequence: TGTGCCATCAGCGGGGGGGCTCTTTGGGATGAGCAGTTCTTC.

The table lists this clonotype with many counts. The rearrangement uses TRBV6-5 and TRBJ1-2, with D unresolved. This CDR3 is 15 amino acids long. Trimming left V 3 bases short and J 3 bases short, with 14 bases between. Germline values: CDR1 MNHEY, CDR2 SVGAGI. CDR3 sequence reads: CASSYGNRNYYGYTF. The CDR3 DNA sequence: TGTGCCAGCAGTTATGGGAACAGAAACTACTATGGCTACACCTTC.

This clonotype was seen more than once but under ten times. The gene calls are TRBV20-1 and TRBJ1-2; TRBD1 aligns across 8 bases. J was trimmed by 8 bases and V by 3 bases; bases with no gene match: 11. Germline V gene lookup returns CDR1 DFQATT and CDR2 SNEGSKA (reference sequence). This CDR3 has 14 amino acids. In DNA, the CDR3 is TGCAGTGCTAGTAAGCCCCAGGGGGCATGGGGCTACACCTTC. It is translated as CSASKPQGAWGYTF.

This clonotype was recorded a few times. In DNA, the CDR3 is TGCAGCGTTGAAGCCGTGACTAGCGGGAGCTCGCAGTATTTT. Translated, it gives CSVEAVTSGSSQYF. V gene TRBV29-1 combines with J gene TRBJ2-3; 12 bases are a match to TRBD2. Germline CDR1 SQVTM, CDR2 ANQGSEA. The ends lost 1 base at V and 10 bases at J; junction bases unmatched: 6. CDR3 length: 14 residues.

The sample holds a few counts of this clonotype. V is TRBV20-1 and J is TRBJ1-4; D may be TRBD1 (5 bases). The CDR3 is made up of 14 amino acids. Germline-derived CDR1 and CDR2 are DFQATT and SNEGSKA (reference sequence). The V and J ends lost 1 base and 7 bases respectively, with 13 bases between them. CDR3 in DNA: TGCAGTGCTAGAGGCCAGGGAACGATTGAAAAACTGTTTTTT. Translated: CSARGQGTIEKLFF.

This clonotype occurred a few times. The CDR3 does not close with the conserved phenylalanine or tryptophan, likely indicating a read error. The chain has TRBV9 and TRBJ1-6, with 7 bases identical to TRBD1. CDR1 is SGDLS and CDR2 is YYNGEE in the germline V gene. V lost 0 bases to trimming and J lost 5 bases; unmatched junction nucleotides: 2. The CDR3 totals 15 residues. CDR3 protein: CASSVEDRDNSPLHL. CDR3 in DNA: TGTGCCAGCAGCGTAGAAGACAGGGATAATTCACCCCTCCACCTT.

The chain uses TRBV2 and TRBJ2-5; 7 bases line up with TRBD1. Germline values: CDR1 SNHLY, CDR2 FYNNEI. V shed 4 bases and J 4 bases; nucleotides not matched to a gene: 9. This CDR3 comprises 15 residues. CDR3 bases: TGTGCCAGCAGTGGTTTAGGGACAGTCCGAGAGACCCAGTACTTC. It encodes CASSGLGTVRETQYF.

There are many counts of this clonotype. The chain is built from TRBV28 and TRBJ2-7, with 7 bases matching TRBD1. Trimming at V came to 5 bases and at J to 7 bases, leaving 8 bases not matched to a gene. In germline, CDR1 is MDHEN, CDR2 SYDVKM. CDR3 length equals 13 residues. The CDR3 loop is CASSPDRVREQYF. CDR3 nucleotides: TGTGCCAGCAGTCCCGACAGGGTTAGGGAGCAGTACTTC.

As for this clonotype: This sequence may be a read error, since a much larger clone differs from it by one base. This rearrangement joins TRBV2 to TRBJ2-7; no definite D call. CDR3 length equals 11 residues. The V and J ends lost 4 bases and 2 bases respectively, with 3 bases between them. From germline, CDR1 is SNHLY and CDR2 FYNNEI. The DNA for the CDR3 is TGTGCCAGCAGTGTAACCTACGAGCAGTACTTC. Translated: CASSVTYEQYF.

The rearrangement links TRBV20-1 to TRBJ2-5; possible D gene TRBD1, 6 bases. Trimming took off 0 bases at V and 4 bases at J, with 9 bases between the two ends. This CDR3 is built from 13 residues. Germline CDR1 reads DFQATT; CDR2 reads SNEGSKA (reference sequence). Here the CDR3 reads CSARDEGGETQYF. DNA of the CDR3: TGCAGTGCTAGAGATGAAGGGGGAGAGACCCAGTACTTC.

The chain links TRBV20-1 to TRBJ1-2; tentatively, D is TRBD1 (5 bases). Germline lookup yields CDR1 DFQATT and CDR2 SNEGSKA (reference sequence). V was pared by 0 bases and J by 1 base, with 12 bases between. The CDR3 has 15 residues. The CDR3 loop is CSARDGQGVNYGYTF. CDR3 DNA: TGCAGTGCTAGAGATGGGCAGGGCGTTAACTATGGCTACACCTTC.